This T cell receptor (beta chain) was observed in a study of early T cells in non-severe SARS-CoV-2 infection. TCRdb re-called the 5' RACE reads through MiXCR, storing one row per CDR3 protein. The repertoire holds around 84,000 distinct CDR3 sequences, with roughly 12% as singletons. Study results and limitations: A preference for anti-spike CD8 responses marked VDJdb matching, which missed private and CD4 specificities.

Regarding this clonotype: Its target is unknown.

Germline loops: CDR1 LGHDT, CDR2 YNNKEL (reference sequence). CDR3 length equals 17 residues. The germline V and J ends were trimmed by 1 base and 0 bases, with 13 bases remaining between them. What was sequenced was whole blood. This sequence joins TRBV3-1 and TRBJ2-4; D possibly corresponds to TRBD2 (6 bases). The receptor comes from an adult who was a healthcare worker with PCR-confirmed SARS-CoV-2 infection or an uninfected control (not recorded which). The DNA of the CDR3 is TGTGCCAGCAGCCAAGTTGGCGGGACCCTAGCCAAAAACATTCAGTACTTC. This gives the protein CASSQVGGTLAKNIQYF.